One sample yielded the 2 T cell receptor beta chains listed below, sequenced in a study of blood T cells in healthy people across ages. Using a J-beta primer mix together with a sample-barcoded 5' primer, a second PCR was run for roughly 7 to 11 cycles. TCRdb analysed the 5' RACE reads with MiXCR anew, one entry per CDR3 protein. The top ten hold about a fifth of the sample, which has about 970,000 distinct CDR3 sequences, roughly 51% seen once. The sequenced sample was blood. The receptors originated from a woman aged 60-70 years in good health.

On this clonotype itself: Germline is not matched at one junction end, which may reflect a read error. This rearrangement joins TRBV6-5 to TRBJ2-5; D may be TRBD2 (6 bases). Per germline, CDR1 MNHEY and CDR2 SVGAGI. This CDR3 has 15 amino acids. CDR3 protein: CAGSYAGGNQETQYF. The DNA for the CDR3 is TGTGCCGGCAGTTACGCCGGCGGGAACCAAGAGACCCAGTACTTC.

This rearrangement joins TRBV9 to TRBJ2-1; 12 nucleotides agree with TRBD2. The ends lost 2 bases at V and 3 bases at J; junction bases unmatched: 3. The CDR3 runs to 16 residues. The germline CDR1 and CDR2 sequences are SGDLS and YYNGEE. CDR3 bases: TGTGCCAGCAGCGTTAGACTAGCGGGAGACTACAATGAGCAGTTCTTC. It yields the protein CASSVRLAGDYNEQFF.